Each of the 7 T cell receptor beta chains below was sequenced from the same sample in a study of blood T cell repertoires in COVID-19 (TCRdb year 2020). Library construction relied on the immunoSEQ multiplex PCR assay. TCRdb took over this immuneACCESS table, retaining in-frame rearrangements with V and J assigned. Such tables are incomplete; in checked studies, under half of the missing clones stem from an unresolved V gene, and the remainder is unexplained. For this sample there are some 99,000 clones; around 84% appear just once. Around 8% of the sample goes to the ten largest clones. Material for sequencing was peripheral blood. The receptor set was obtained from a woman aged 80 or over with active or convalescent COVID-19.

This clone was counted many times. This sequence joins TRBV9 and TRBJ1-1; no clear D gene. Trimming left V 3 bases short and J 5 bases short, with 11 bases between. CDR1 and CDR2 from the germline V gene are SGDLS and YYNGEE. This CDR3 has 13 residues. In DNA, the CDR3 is TGTGCCAGCAGCGCCTGGGAGTTGACTGAAGCTTTCTTT. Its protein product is CASSAWELTEAFF.

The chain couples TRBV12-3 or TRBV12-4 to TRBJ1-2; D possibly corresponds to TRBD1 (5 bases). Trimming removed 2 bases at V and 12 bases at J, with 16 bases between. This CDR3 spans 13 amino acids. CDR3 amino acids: CASSLRVQADHTF. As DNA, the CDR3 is TGTGCCAGCAGTTTAAGAGTACAGGCAGACCACACCTTC.

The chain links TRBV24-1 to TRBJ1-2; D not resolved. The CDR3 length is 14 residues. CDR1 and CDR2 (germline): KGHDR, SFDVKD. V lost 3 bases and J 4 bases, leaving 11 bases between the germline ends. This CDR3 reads CATSDDGRSYGYTF. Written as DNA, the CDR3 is TGTGCCACCAGTGATGACGGGAGGTCCTATGGCTACACCTTC.

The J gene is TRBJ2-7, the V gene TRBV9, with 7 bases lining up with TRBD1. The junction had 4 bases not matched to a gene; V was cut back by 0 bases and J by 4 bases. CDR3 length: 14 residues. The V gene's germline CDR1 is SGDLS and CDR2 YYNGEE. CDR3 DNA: TGTGCCAGCAGCGTAGTCCCAGGGGGTTACGAGCAGTACTTC. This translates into CASSVVPGGYEQYF. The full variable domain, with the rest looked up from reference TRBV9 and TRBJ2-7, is DSGVTQTPKHLITATGQRVTLRCSPRSGDLSVYWYQQSLDQGLQFLIQYYNGEERAKGNILERFSAQQFPDLHSELNLSSLELGDSALYFCASSVVPGGYEQYFGPGTRLTVT.

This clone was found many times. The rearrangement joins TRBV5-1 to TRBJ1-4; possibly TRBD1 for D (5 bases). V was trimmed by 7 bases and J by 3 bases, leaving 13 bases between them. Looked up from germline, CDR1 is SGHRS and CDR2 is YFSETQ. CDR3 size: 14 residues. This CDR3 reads CASFDSDPNEKLFF. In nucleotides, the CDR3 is TGCGCCAGCTTCGACAGTGATCCTAATGAAAAACTGTTTTTT. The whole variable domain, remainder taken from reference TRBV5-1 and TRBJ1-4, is KAGVTQTPRYLIKTRGQQVTLSCSPISGHRSVSWYQQTPGQGLQFLFEYFSETQRNKGNFPGRFSGRQFSNSRSEMNVSTLELGDSALYLCASFDSDPNEKLFFGSGTQLSVL.

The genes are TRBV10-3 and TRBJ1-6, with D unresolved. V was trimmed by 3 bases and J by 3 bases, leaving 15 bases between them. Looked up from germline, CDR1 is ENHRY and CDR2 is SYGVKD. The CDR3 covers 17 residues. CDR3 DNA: TGTGCCATCAGTGACATCGATCGGGTTAGCTATAATTCACCCCTCCACTTT. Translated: CAISDIDRVSYNSPLHF.

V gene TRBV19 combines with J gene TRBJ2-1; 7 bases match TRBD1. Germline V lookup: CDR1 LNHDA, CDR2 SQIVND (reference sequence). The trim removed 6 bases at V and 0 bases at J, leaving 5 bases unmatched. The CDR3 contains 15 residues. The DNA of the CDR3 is TGTGCCAGTAGGAAGGACAGGAGCTCCTACAATGAGCAGTTCTTC. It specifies CASRKDRSSYNEQFF.